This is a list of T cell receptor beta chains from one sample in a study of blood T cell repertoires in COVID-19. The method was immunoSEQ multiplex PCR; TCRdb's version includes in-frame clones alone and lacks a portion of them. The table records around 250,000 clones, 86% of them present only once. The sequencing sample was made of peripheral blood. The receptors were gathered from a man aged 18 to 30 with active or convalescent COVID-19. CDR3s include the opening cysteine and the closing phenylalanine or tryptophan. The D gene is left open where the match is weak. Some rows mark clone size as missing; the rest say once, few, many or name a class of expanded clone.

CDR3 DNA: TGTGCCAGCAGCTTTGGAACAGGGGGCTCTTCCGGGGCCAACGTCCTGACTTTC
CDR3 protein: CASSFGTGGSSGANVLTF
D gene: TRBD1
J gene: TRBJ2-6
clone size: -
V gene: TRBV5-4

CDR3 DNA: TGTGCCAGCAGTTTATTTGTGAGTGAGACCCAGTACTTC
CDR3 protein: CASSLFVSETQYF
D gene: -
J gene: TRBJ2-5
clone size: -
V gene: TRBV12-3/TRBV12-4

CDR3 DNA: TGTGCCAGCAGCCAGCTAGCGGAAAGCTACGAGCAGTACTTC
CDR3 protein: CASSQLAESYEQYF
D gene: TRBD2
J gene: TRBJ2-7
clone size: -
V gene: TRBV3-1/TRBV3-2

CDR3 DNA: TGCAGCGACTGGAATAGCGGTGGCTACACCTTC
CDR3 protein: CSDWNSGGYTF
D gene: -
J gene: TRBJ1-2
clone size: -
V gene: TRBV29-1

CDR3 DNA: TGTGCCAGCAGAGCAGGGGACCCGAACACTGAAGCTTTCTTT
CDR3 protein: CASRAGDPNTEAFF
D gene: -
J gene: TRBJ1-1
clone size: few
V gene: TRBV28

CDR3 DNA: TGTGCCAGCAGGGACGACAGGGGTGGCTACACCTTC
CDR3 protein: CASRDDRGGYTF
D gene: TRBD1
J gene: TRBJ1-2
clone size: -
V gene: TRBV7-9

CDR3 DNA: TGCGCCAGCAGCTTGGAGAGCGGGAGAAGGAGCACAGATACGCAGTATTTT
CDR3 protein: CASSLESGRRSTDTQYF
D gene: TRBD2
J gene: TRBJ2-3
clone size: once
V gene: TRBV5-1

CDR3 DNA: TGTGCCACCGGTAGGTACGGAGGGAATGAGCAGTTCTTC
CDR3 protein: CATGRYGGNEQFF
D gene: -
J gene: TRBJ2-1
clone size: few
V gene: TRBV24-1

CDR3 DNA: TGTGCCAGCAGCTTAGGGGCAGGGGGAGGTCAGCCCCAGCATTTT
CDR3 protein: CASSLGAGGGQPQHF
D gene: TRBD1
J gene: TRBJ1-5
clone size: -
V gene: TRBV11-3

CDR3 DNA: TGTGCCAGCAGCTTATACGGAGGGGTTACCACAGATACGCAGTATTTT
CDR3 protein: CASSLYGGVTTDTQYF
D gene: -
J gene: TRBJ2-3
clone size: -
V gene: TRBV7-8

CDR3 DNA: TGTGCCATCATCACTAGCGGGAGGGGAGAGACCCAGTACTTC
CDR3 protein: CAIITSGRGETQYF
D gene: TRBD2
J gene: TRBJ2-5
clone size: -
V gene: TRBV10-3